These T cell receptor beta chains were read from a single sample in a study of cytomegalovirus exposure and HLA in healthy donors. Measured with immunoSEQ multiplex PCR; TCRdb has only the in-frame clones, and not every one. This table holds about 160,000 clones. The sequenced sample was PBMCs. Source of these receptors: a man aged 25 to 40 in good health and CMV-seronegative. Each CDR3 is given with its conserved first and last residue. A D gene is named only where the DNA matches it firmly.

TRBV10-3	-	13	TRBJ1-2	CAISESGGNGYTF	TGTGCCATCAGTGAGTCGGGAGGGAATGGCTACACCTTC
TRBV5-1	TRBD1	16	TRBJ2-1	CASRRQGSLPINEQFF	TGCGCCAGCAGGAGACAGGGGTCCCTGCCCATCAATGAGCAGTTCTTC
TRBV19	TRBD2	15	TRBJ2-7	CASTKGLAGDNEQYF	TGTGCCAGTACCAAGGGGTTGGCGGGAGACAACGAGCAGTACTTC
TRBV5-1	TRBD2	15	TRBJ2-7	CASSALAGALYEQYF	TGCGCCAGCAGCGCGCTAGCGGGAGCGCTCTACGAGCAGTACTTC
TRBV7-9	TRBD2	16	TRBJ2-3	CASSTSGLELADTQYF	TGTGCCAGCAGCACTAGCGGTTTGGAGCTAGCAGATACGCAGTATTTT
TRBV27	-	16	TRBJ2-7	CASSLSFGQRTYEQYF	TGTGCCAGCAGTTTAAGTTTTGGGCAACGAACCTACGAGCAGTACTTC
TRBV11-1	-	13	TRBJ1-1	CASTLGLGTEAFF	TGTGCCAGCACCCTCGGACTGGGGACTGAAGCTTTCTTT
TRBV7-9	TRBD1	15	TRBJ1-5	CASSDGTGGGQPQHF	TGTGCCAGCAGCGATGGGACAGGTGGGGGACAGCCCCAGCATTTT
TRBV5-1	-	15	TRBJ2-7	CASSLAADTIYEQYF	TGCGCCAGCAGCTTGGCCGCAGACACGATCTACGAGCAGTACTTC
TRBV19	TRBD1	13	TRBJ1-5	CATNIQGPQPQHF	TGTGCCACCAATATACAGGGGCCTCAGCCCCAGCATTTT
TRBV7-8	TRBD2	18	TRBJ2-1	CASSFRRTLAGGRNEQFF	TGTGCCAGCAGCTTTCGTAGGACCCTAGCGGGAGGGCGCAATGAGCAGTTCTTC
TRBV30	-	14	TRBJ1-1	CAVGGATANTEAFF	TGTGCCGTCGGGGGGGCGACAGCGAACACTGAAGCTTTCTTT
TRBV25-1	TRBD2	17	TRBJ2-1	CASTRGTSGIYYNEQFF	TGTGCCAGCACCAGGGGGACTAGCGGGATATACTACAATGAGCAGTTCTTC
TRBV6-5	-	14	TRBJ2-7	CASRRTGTTYEQYF	TGTGCCAGCAGGCGAACAGGGACCACCTACGAGCAGTACTTC
TRBV6-1	TRBD2	15	TRBJ2-7	CASREAGGVSYEQYF	TGTGCCAGCAGGGAAGCGGGAGGGGTCTCCTACGAGCAGTACTTC
TRBV6-6	-	13	TRBJ2-1	CASSSRTDNEQFF	TGTGCCAGCAGTAGCCGGACAGACAATGAGCAGTTCTTC
TRBV9	TRBD2	17	TRBJ2-1	CASSVVGGLAQYNEQFF	TGTGCCAGCAGCGTAGTTGGAGGACTAGCGCAATACAATGAGCAGTTCTTC
TRBV30	-	15	TRBJ1-2	CAWSVEYRVDYGYTF	TGTGCCTGGAGTGTAGAGTACAGGGTTGACTATGGCTACACCTTC
TRBV5-4	-	11	TRBJ2-1	CASSLANEQFF	TGTGCCAGCAGCTTGGCGAATGAGCAGTTCTTC
TRBV19	TRBD2	15	TRBJ2-5	CASARAGQPGETQYF	TGTGCCAGTGCCCGAGCGGGGCAGCCTGGGGAGACCCAGTACTTC
TRBV7-9	-	13	TRBJ1-3	CASSLAPGNTIYF	TGTGCCAGCAGCTTAGCTCCGGGAAACACCATATATTTT
TRBV7-9	-	11	TRBJ1-5	CASSWGGPQHF	TGTGCCAGCAGCTGGGGGGGGCCCCAGCATTTT
TRBV5-6	TRBD1	15	TRBJ2-7	CASSSGGTGHYEQYF	TGTGCCAGCAGCTCCGGCGGGACAGGCCATTACGAGCAGTACTTC
TRBV5-1	TRBD1	17	TRBJ2-5	CASSPDLWTGGQETQYF	TGCGCCAGCAGCCCGGACTTGTGGACAGGTGGACAAGAGACCCAGTACTTC
TRBV15	TRBD1	14	TRBJ2-1	CATSGRTGANEQFF	TGTGCCACCAGCGGAAGGACAGGCGCCAATGAGCAGTTCTTC
TRBV5-6	-	15	TRBJ1-3	CASSLGTRVGNTIYF	TGTGCCAGCAGCTTGGGAACCCGGGTTGGAAACACCATATATTTT
TRBV11-2	-	14	TRBJ2-1	CASSPPHGWSEQFF	TGTGCCAGCAGCCCACCTCACGGGTGGAGTGAGCAGTTCTTC
TRBV11-1	-	15	TRBJ1-1	CASSSPNFKNTEAFF	TGTGCCAGCAGCTCCCCGAACTTTAAGAACACTGAAGCTTTCTTT
TRBV7-8	TRBD2	17	TRBJ2-5	CASSLVGSGSSLGTQYF	TGTGCCAGCAGCTTAGTCGGTAGCGGGAGTTCACTGGGGACCCAGTACTTC
TRBV7-9	-	14	TRBJ1-2	CASSLLEGIGGYTF	TGTGCCAGCAGCCTCCTGGAGGGGATAGGAGGCTACACCTTC
TRBV10-2	-	14	TRBJ2-1	CASSESASVNEQFF	TGCGCCAGCAGTGAGTCGGCTAGCGTCAATGAGCAGTTCTTC
TRBV12-5	TRBD1	15	TRBJ1-1	CASGLEGTGTIRAFF	TGTGCTAGTGGTTTGGAAGGGACAGGGACAATTAGGGCTTTCTTT
TRBV15	-	14	TRBJ1-4	CATSRGGHVEKLFF	TGTGCCACCAGCAGAGGGGGACATGTTGAAAAACTGTTTTTT
TRBV27	TRBD1	13	TRBJ2-1	CASGTGHYNEQFF	TGTGCCAGCGGGACAGGGCACTACAATGAGCAGTTCTTC
TRBV11-1	-	14	TRBJ1-1	CASSLTVTNTEAFF	TGTGCCAGCAGCTTAACAGTCACGAACACTGAAGCTTTCTTT
TRBV7-2	-	15	TRBJ2-3	CASSLVGSSTDTQYF	TGTGCCAGCAGCTTAGTGGGGAGTAGCACAGATACGCAGTATTTT
TRBV6-5	TRBD1	14	TRBJ2-1	CASSPSRDRGEQFF	TGTGCCAGCAGCCCGTCCCGGGACAGGGGTGAGCAGTTCTTC
TRBV28	-	13	TRBJ2-2	CASGQGYTGELFF	TGTGCCAGCGGGCAGGGTTACACCGGGGAGCTGTTTTTT
TRBV7-3	-	13	TRBJ2-7	CASSHPAAHEQYF	TGTGCCAGCAGCCACCCCGCGGCCCACGAGCAGTACTTC
TRBV19	TRBD2	16	TRBJ2-2	CASSMGGTKGTGELFF	TGTGCCAGTAGCATGGGGGGGACCAAGGGGACCGGGGAGCTGTTTTTT
TRBV29-1	TRBD2	15	TRBJ2-7	CSVAQGGRGLDEQYF	TGCAGCGTTGCCCAGGGCGGGAGAGGCTTGGACGAGCAGTACTTC
TRBV28	-	13	TRBJ1-1	CASSRLRGDEAFF	TGTGCCAGCAGCCGGCTCCGGGGAGATGAAGCTTTCTTT